Each of the 27 T cell receptor beta chains below was sequenced from the same sample in a study of CD8 T cells in ankylosing spondylitis. These receptors' targets are unknown. Study results and caveats: Within ankylosing spondylitis blood, a TCR beta motif made up of under 10 highly homologous variants appeared to be characteristic.

MiXCR, applied by TCRdb to the 5' RACE reads, yields one record per CDR3 protein. The sample holds fewer than 450,000 distinct CDR3 sequences, about 15% seen once. Source material: blood, either unsorted or a sorted T cell fraction (not recorded which). These receptors were obtained from a male donor with ankylosing spondylitis.

This clonotype was detected a few times. The chain carries TRBV25-1 and TRBJ2-7; D unresolved. Trimming removed 6 bases at V and 5 bases at J, with 23 bases between. CDR1 MGHDK and CDR2 SYGVNS come from the germline V gene. The CDR3 consists of 16 residues. CDR3 nucleotides: TGTGCCAGCAGAGAACACCTTTTGAGTCACCCGAACGAGCAGTACTTC. Its protein product is CASREHLLSHPNEQYF.

This chain connects TRBV5-1 to TRBJ1-1; 7 nucleotides line up with TRBD1. Trimming at V came to 3 bases and at J to 6 bases, leaving 20 bases not matched to a gene. The V gene's germline CDR1 is SGHRS and CDR2 YFSETQ. CDR3 length: 18 amino acids. The DNA of the CDR3 is TGCGCCAGCAGCTCGGCCGGCCCGGAAAAGGGGACAGTTCCTGAAGCTTTCTTT. Protein sequence: CASSSAGPEKGTVPEAFF.

The gene calls are TRBV20-1 and TRBJ2-1; no firm D call. This CDR3 has 11 residues. V was shortened by 5 bases and J by 9 bases, with 11 bases between the two germline ends. Germline CDR1 reads DFQATT; CDR2 reads SNEGSKA (reference sequence). CDR3 sequence reads: CSAPRVGEQFF. CDR3 coding DNA: TGCAGTGCTCCCCGGGTCGGTGAGCAGTTCTTC.

This clonotype was observed many times. The V call is TRBV12-3 or TRBV12-4, the J call TRBJ1-2; a possible D gene is TRBD1 (5 bases). Deletions cut 3 bases from V and 4 bases from J, with 21 bases between. The CDR3 covers 17 residues. CDR3 in amino acids: CASSFRRNLRGGYGYTF. The CDR3 nucleotides are TGTGCCAGCAGTTTTCGTAGAAACCTGAGGGGCGGCTATGGCTACACCTTC.

Only a few counts were recorded for this clonotype. V is TRBV7-9 and J is TRBJ2-7, with D perhaps TRBD1 (7 bases). V lost 2 bases and J lost 7, with 18 bases in between. Germline-derived CDR1 and CDR2 are SEHNR and FQNEAQ (reference sequence). The CDR3 covers 15 residues. DNA of the CDR3: TGTGCCAGCAGCTTAATTGGGGCGACAGGGAGGGAGCAGTACTTC. Translated, it gives CASSLIGATGREQYF.

The V and J genes are TRBV12-3 or TRBV12-4 and TRBJ2-7; D gene uncertain. Trimming removed 5 bases from V and 6 bases from J, with 11 bases in between. The CDR3 length is 12 residues. CDR3 sequence: CASSPGPREQYF. The DNA for the CDR3 is TGTGCCAGCAGTCCAGGCCCCCGCGAGCAGTACTTC.

The V and J genes are TRBV18 and TRBJ2-3, with D unresolved. Germline CDR1 and CDR2: KGHSH and LQKENI. The CDR3 is made up of 16 amino acids. Trimming shortened V by 0 bases and J by 1 base, and 11 bases separated the two germline ends. In DNA, the CDR3 is TGTGCCAGCTCACCACCCATCGGTCTCGGCACAGATACGCAGTATTTT. Its protein product is CASSPPIGLGTDTQYF.

The chain joins TRBV30 to TRBJ2-7; D unclear. Trimming shortened V by 1 base and J by 6 bases, and 10 bases separated the two germline ends. CDR1 is GTSNPN and CDR2 is SVGIG in the germline V gene (reference sequence). The CDR3 is 12 residues long. The CDR3 DNA sequence: TGTGCCTGGAGTGAGCGTCCGGCCGAGCAGTACTTC. Encoded protein: CAWSERPAEQYF.

V and J are TRBV5-6 and TRBJ1-3; a weak D match, TRBD1 (5 bases). The germline gives CDR1 SGHDT, CDR2 YYEEEE. The CDR3 runs to 15 residues. V lost 4 bases, J lost 2 bases, and 13 bases lay in between. The CDR3 nucleotides read TGTGCCAGCAGCAGGCCCAGCAGGGCTGGAAACACCATATATTTT. This codes for CASSRPSRAGNTIYF.

In this sample, this clonotype turned up many times. CDR3 amino acids: CASSLGRGRTDTQYF. The CDR3 DNA sequence: TGTGCCAGCAGTTTAGGTAGGGGGCGTACAGATACGCAGTATTTT. The chain recombines TRBV12-3 or TRBV12-4 with TRBJ2-3, with 7 bases fitting TRBD1. V lost 1 base to trimming and J lost 3 bases; unmatched junction nucleotides: 4. CDR3 length: 15 residues.

The genes are TRBV4-1 and TRBJ2-5; 11 positions match TRBD2. The CDR3 spans 15 residues. The trim removed 2 bases at V and 8 bases at J, leaving 7 bases unmatched. Germline lookup yields CDR1 MGHRA and CDR2 YSYEKL. The CDR3 DNA is TGCGCCAGCAGCCAACCCGGGACTAGCGGCTACACCCAGTACTTC. This translates into CASSQPGTSGYTQYF.

This clonotype was seen a few times. CDR3 bases: TGCAGCGTTGAAAAGGGAGGGGACGAGCAGTACTTC. It encodes CSVEKGGDEQYF. The chain uses TRBV29-1 and TRBJ2-7; 7 positions match TRBD2. After removal of 2 bases from V and 5 bases from J, the junction contained 3 bases not matched to a gene. Per germline, CDR1 SQVTM and CDR2 ANQGSEA. This CDR3 spans 12 amino acids.

This clonotype was recorded a few times. This chain joins TRBV27 and TRBJ1-6; D is unclear. Trimming shortened V by 6 bases and J by 7 bases, and 16 bases separated the two germline ends. The CDR3 contains 15 residues. Germline V gives CDR1 MNHEY, CDR2 SMNVEV (reference sequence). CDR3 residues: CASSSTQLSNSPLHF. CDR3 sequence (DNA): TGTGCCAGCAGCTCTACCCAACTTTCAAATTCACCCCTCCACTTT.

The chain links TRBV6-1 to TRBJ1-1; weak D call: TRBD1 (6 bases). The CDR3 consists of 15 residues. V was pared by 6 bases and J by 3 bases, with 17 bases between. Germline V CDR1 and CDR2: MNHNS, SASEGT. CDR3 bases: TGTGCCAGCAGGAGACTATTTCAGGGGCACACTGAAGCTTTCTTT. The encoded protein is CASRRLFQGHTEAFF.

This clonotype was seen more than once but under ten times. The rearrangement links TRBV10-3 to TRBJ2-7; possible D gene TRBD2, 6 bases. CDR1 is ENHRY, CDR2 SYGVKD, per germline. This CDR3 has 15 amino acids. V was clipped by 3 bases and J by 2 bases, with 14 bases between them. This CDR3 is CAISDRTSSPYEQYF. CDR3 in DNA: TGTGCCATCAGTGACCGTACTAGCTCACCCTACGAGCAGTACTTC.

The chain has TRBV6-1 and TRBJ2-3; TRBD2 aligns across 9 bases. The CDR3 is made up of 15 amino acids. After removal of 6 bases from V and 4 bases from J, the junction contained 8 bases not matched to a gene. Per the germline V gene, CDR1 is MNHNS and CDR2 is SASEGT. The DNA for the CDR3 is TGTGCCAGCAGGTCTAGCGGGGCGGAGGCAGATACGCAGTATTTT. This encodes CASRSSGAEADTQYF.

CDR3 amino acids: CASSLSVGRDQPQHF. Here the CDR3 DNA reads TGTGCCAGCAGTTTATCCGTGGGCAGGGATCAGCCCCAGCATTTT. The V gene is TRBV27, the J gene TRBJ1-5; perhaps TRBD1 as D (5 bases). The CDR3 sequence is 15 residues long. CDR1 is MNHEY and CDR2 is SMNVEV in the germline V gene (reference sequence). With 0 bases removed from V and 5 bases from J, the gap between germline ends came to 11 bases.

This chain joins TRBV19 and TRBJ1-5; TRBD1 matches 7 bases. Germline CDR1 reads LNHDA; CDR2 reads SQIVND (reference sequence). V trimming: 4 bases; J trimming: 2 bases; junction bases outside the gene matches: 8. The CDR3 has 16 amino acids. CDR3 residues: CASSTTGEKGNQPQHF. The DNA for the CDR3 is TGTGCCAGTAGTACCACAGGGGAAAAGGGCAATCAGCCCCAGCATTTT. The full variable domain, in which reference TRBV19 and TRBJ1-5 provide the parts outside the CDR3, is DGGITQSPKYLFRKEGQNVTLSCEQNLNHDAMYWYRQDPGQGLRLIYYSQIVNDFQKGDIAEGYSVSREKKESFPLTVTSAQKNPTAFYLCASSTTGEKGNQPQHFGDGTRLSIL.

V is TRBV20-1 and J is TRBJ2-1; 7 bases fit TRBD2. The J segment lost 1 base and the V segment lost 2 bases, leaving 11 bases of the junction unmatched. CDR3 size: 17 residues. The V gene's germline CDR1 is DFQATT and CDR2 SNEGSKA (reference sequence). CDR3 DNA sequence: TGCAGTGCTAGAAGGGCGACCGGGGGGAGGTCCTACAATGAGCAGTTCTTC. Its protein is CSARRATGGRSYNEQFF.

This clonotype was seen only a few times. The rearrangement joins TRBV7-8 to TRBJ2-5; 7 bases are shared with TRBD1. The CDR3 has 15 amino acids. Germline V lookup: CDR1 SGHVS, CDR2 FQNEAQ. The J segment lost 1 base and the V segment lost 3 bases, leaving 5 bases of the junction unmatched. The CDR3 protein is CASSLNWDSQETQYF. As DNA, the CDR3 is TGTGCCAGCAGCTTGAATTGGGACAGCCAAGAGACCCAGTACTTC.

This clonotype occurred many times. The chain employs TRBV20-1 and TRBJ2-7; 7 bases match TRBD2. The CDR3 has 16 amino acids. Germline V gene sequence: CDR1 DFQATT, CDR2 SNEGSKA (reference sequence). With V trimmed by 1 base and J by 4 bases, 13 bases remained unmatched. The CDR3 is CSARVQRGGSQYEQYF. The CDR3, as DNA: TGCAGTGCTAGAGTTCAACGTGGCGGGAGTCAGTACGAGCAGTACTTC.

This clonotype was seen more than once but under ten times. V and J are TRBV6-5 and TRBJ1-3, with D unclear. CDR1 is MNHEY and CDR2 is SVGAGI in the germline V gene. The V end was cut by 0 bases, the J end by 4 bases, with 7 bases between. The CDR3 is 14 residues long. The CDR3 here is CASSYSLQGNTIYF. In nucleotides, the CDR3 is TGTGCCAGCAGTTACTCGCTGCAGGGAAACACCATATATTTT.

The chain links TRBV7-2 to TRBJ1-5; D unclear. V lost 3 bases and J lost 2, with 11 bases in between. Germline V gives CDR1 SGHTA, CDR2 FQGNSA. CDR3 length equals 15 residues. The CDR3 loop is CASSLGSGGNQPQHF. In nucleotides, the CDR3 is TGTGCCAGCAGCTTGGGCTCCGGGGGCAATCAGCCCCAGCATTTT.

This clonotype appeared a few times. The rearrangement uses TRBV7-6 and TRBJ2-7; 7 nucleotides align to TRBD2. The trim removed 1 base at V and 5 bases at J, leaving 8 bases unmatched. The germline gives CDR1 SGHVS, CDR2 FNYEAQ. The length of the CDR3 is 15 residues. Here the CDR3 reads CASSLEASGTHEQYF. The DNA for the CDR3 is TGTGCCAGCAGCTTAGAGGCCAGCGGGACCCACGAGCAGTACTTC.

There are many counts of this clonotype. The chain combines TRBV5-1 with TRBJ1-6; 9 positions match TRBD1. This CDR3 spans 14 amino acids. Germline assignment: CDR1 SGHRS and CDR2 YFSETQ. J gave up 7 bases and V 4 bases, and 3 bases lay outside the gene matches. CDR3 nucleotide sequence: TGCGCCAGCAGCCAGGACAGGGGCAATTCACCCCTCCACTTT. Amino acid sequence: CASSQDRGNSPLHF.

This clonotype was seen ten or more times. The chain recombines TRBV4-2 with TRBJ2-5, with D possibly TRBD1 on 6 matching bases. Between the trimmed V and J ends, which lost 1 base and 5 bases, there was a span of 14 bases. Germline lookup yields CDR1 LGHNA and CDR2 YNFKEQ. The CDR3 runs 15 residues. CDR3 sequence reads: CASSQGDTSRETQYF. Written as DNA, the CDR3 is TGTGCCAGCAGCCAAGGGGACACCTCCCGGGAGACCCAGTACTTC.

This chain joins TRBV10-3 and TRBJ2-1, with TRBD2 matching 14 bases. The CDR3 is 14 residues long. V lost 4 bases and J lost 9; bases outside the gene matches: 2. The germline V gene encodes CDR1 ENHRY and CDR2 SYGVKD. Here the CDR3 DNA reads TGTGCCATCAGTGTGGGACTAGCGGGAGCTGAGCAGTTCTTC. Translating gives CAISVGLAGAEQFF.